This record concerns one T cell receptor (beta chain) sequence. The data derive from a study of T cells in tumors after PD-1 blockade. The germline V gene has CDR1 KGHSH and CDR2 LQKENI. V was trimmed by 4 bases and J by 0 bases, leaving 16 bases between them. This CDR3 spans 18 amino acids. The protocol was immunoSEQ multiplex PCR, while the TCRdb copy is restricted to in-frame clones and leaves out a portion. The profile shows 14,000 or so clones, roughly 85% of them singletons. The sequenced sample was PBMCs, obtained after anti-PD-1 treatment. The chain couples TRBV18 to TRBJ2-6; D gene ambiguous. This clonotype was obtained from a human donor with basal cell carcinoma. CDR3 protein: CASSLGYTLYSGANVLTF. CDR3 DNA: TGTGCCAGCTCACTAGGATATACACTCTACTCTGGGGCCAACGTCCTGACTTTC.